This is a list of T cell receptor beta chains from one sample in a study of T cells in localized non-small cell lung cancer. TCRdb keeps only in-frame clones here, not all; method: immunoSEQ multiplex PCR. The repertoire holds about 60,000 clones, with roughly nine tenths as singletons. The source material was peripheral blood, sampled before any cancer treatment. These receptors were collected from a woman aged 35 to 70 with stage I lung adenocarcinoma. Each CDR3 is given with its conserved first and last residue.

>TRBJ1-1|TRBV28
CASREAGAPLTNTEAFF
>TRBJ2-2|TRBV6-4
CASSEFGVQGSPGTGELFF
>TRBJ1-1|TRBV6-1
CASSEISGAGAAWNTEAFF
>TRBJ2-1|TRBV5-1
CASSLGAAGDEQFF
>TRBJ2-7|TRBV10-3
CAISGQGGSYEQYF
>TRBJ1-2|TRBV6-1
CASRPQANYGYTF
>TRBJ2-3|TRBV5-1
CASSLGTGTDTQYF
>TRBJ1-2|TRBV6-5
CASRSTGGAYGYTF
>TRBJ2-1|TRBV29-1
CSVDRAEVSYNEQFF
>TRBJ1-5|TRBV5-6
CASSLEDVSNQPQHF
>TRBJ2-1|TRBV19
CASSIDRGEAYYNEQFF
>TRBJ2-7|TRBV2
CASSQQGGFGEQYF
>TRBJ1-2|TRBV30
CAWEPGTDYGYTF
>TRBJ2-5|TRBV6-1
CASSEGVAIIQESQYF
>TRBJ1-1|TRBV28
CASPPGTASGDTEAFF
>TRBJ1-5|TRBV19
CASSMYLAGWFQPQHF
>TRBJ2-5|TRBV18
CASSPPLRETQYF
>TRBJ2-7|TRBV15
CATSREFRGYEQYF
>TRBJ1-2|TRBV5-1
CASSWLARTYGYTF
>TRBJ1-1|TRBV4-2
CASSQQQEMNTEAFF
>TRBJ1-6|TRBV2
CASMLGGFFSSPLHF
>TRBJ1-2|TRBV7-2
CASSSRYYGYTF
>TRBJ2-2|TRBV30
CAWSGPSGRYTGELFF
>TRBJ2-3|TRBV5-1
CASSLTVTDTQYF
>TRBJ1-1|TRBV19
CASSIQGAKAEAFF
>TRBJ1-5|TRBV7-2
CASSLAPPLDGSNQPQHF
>TRBJ1-4|TRBV7-2
CASSPQGGEKLFF
>TRBJ1-2|TRBV29-1
CSVGGGYTF
>TRBJ2-2|TRBV27
CASSFGTSGIPAGTGELFF
>TRBJ1-5|TRBV7-6
CASSLRGGSYSNQPQHF
>TRBJ1-1|TRBV13
CASSSTDLLGQRNTEAFF
>TRBJ1-5|TRBV7-8
CASSIGGPTNQPQHF
>TRBJ1-4|TRBV4-2
CASSRRQESNEKLFF
>TRBJ1-3|TRBV19
CASSLSSSTGQAYF
>TRBJ1-1|TRBV18
CASSPFGEGSTEAFF
>TRBJ1-6|TRBV7-8
CASSLAGTGRSPLHF
>TRBJ2-7|TRBV6-1
CATIVGQGSSYEQYF
>TRBJ2-1|TRBV29-1
CSVELGGNEQFF
>TRBJ2-5|TRBV25-1
CASSELGRKGQETQYF
>TRBJ1-5|TRBV11-2
CASSLAQGPNQPQHF